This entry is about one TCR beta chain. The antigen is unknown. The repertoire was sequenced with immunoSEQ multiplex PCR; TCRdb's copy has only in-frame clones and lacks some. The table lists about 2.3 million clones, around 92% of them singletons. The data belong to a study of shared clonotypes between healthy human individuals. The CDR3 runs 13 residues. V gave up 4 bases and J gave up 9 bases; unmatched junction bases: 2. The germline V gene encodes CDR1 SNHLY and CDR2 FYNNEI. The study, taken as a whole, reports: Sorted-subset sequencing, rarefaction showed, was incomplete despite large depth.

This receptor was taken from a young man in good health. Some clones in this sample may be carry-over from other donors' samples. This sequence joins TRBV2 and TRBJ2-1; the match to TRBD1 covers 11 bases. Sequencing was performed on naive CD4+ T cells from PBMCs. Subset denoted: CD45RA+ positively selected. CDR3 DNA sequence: TGTGCCAGCAGTGGGACAGGGGGCACTGAGCAGTTCTTC. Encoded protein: CASSGTGGTEQFF.